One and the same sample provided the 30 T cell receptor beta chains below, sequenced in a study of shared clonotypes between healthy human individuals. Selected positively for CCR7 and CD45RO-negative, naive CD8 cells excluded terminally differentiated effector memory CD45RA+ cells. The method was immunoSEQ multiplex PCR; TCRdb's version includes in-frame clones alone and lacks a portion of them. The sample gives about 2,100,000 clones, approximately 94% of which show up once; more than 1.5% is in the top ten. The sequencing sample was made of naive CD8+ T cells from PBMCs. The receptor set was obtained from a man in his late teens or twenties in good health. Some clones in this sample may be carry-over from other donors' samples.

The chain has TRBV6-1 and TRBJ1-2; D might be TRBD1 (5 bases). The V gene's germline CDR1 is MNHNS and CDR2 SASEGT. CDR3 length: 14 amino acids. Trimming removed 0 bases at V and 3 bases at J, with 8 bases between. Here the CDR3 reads CASSEARGDYGYTF. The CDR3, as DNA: TGTGCCAGCAGTGAAGCGAGGGGTGACTATGGCTACACCTTC.

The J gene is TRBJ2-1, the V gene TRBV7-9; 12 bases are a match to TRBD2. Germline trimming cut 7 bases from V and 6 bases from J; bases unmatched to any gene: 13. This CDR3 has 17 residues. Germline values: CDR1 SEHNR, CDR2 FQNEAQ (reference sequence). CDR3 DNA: TGTGCCAGCACCAAAATTCTAGCGGGAGGGCCGCTCAATGAGCAGTTCTTC. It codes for CASTKILAGGPLNEQFF.

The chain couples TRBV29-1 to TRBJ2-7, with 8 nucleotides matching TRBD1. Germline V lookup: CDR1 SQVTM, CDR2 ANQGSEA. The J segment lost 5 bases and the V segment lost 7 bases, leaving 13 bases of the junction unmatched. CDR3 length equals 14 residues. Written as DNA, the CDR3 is TGCAGCGCTGGCCCCGGGACAGGATTAAACGAGCAGTACTTC. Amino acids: CSAGPGTGLNEQYF.

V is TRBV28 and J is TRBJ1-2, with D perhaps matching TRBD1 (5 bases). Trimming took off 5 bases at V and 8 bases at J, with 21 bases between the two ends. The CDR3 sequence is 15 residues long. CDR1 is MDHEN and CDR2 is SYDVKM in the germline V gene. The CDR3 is CASSPPQESFGGYTF. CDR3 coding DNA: TGTGCCAGCAGTCCCCCACAGGAAAGCTTCGGGGGCTACACCTTC.

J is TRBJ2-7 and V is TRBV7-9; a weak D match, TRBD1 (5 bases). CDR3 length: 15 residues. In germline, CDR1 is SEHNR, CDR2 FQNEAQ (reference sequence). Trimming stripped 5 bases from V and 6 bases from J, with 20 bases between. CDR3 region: CASSLNQGYLTEQYF. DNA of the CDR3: TGTGCCAGCAGCCTAAATCAGGGATACCTAACCGAGCAGTACTTC.

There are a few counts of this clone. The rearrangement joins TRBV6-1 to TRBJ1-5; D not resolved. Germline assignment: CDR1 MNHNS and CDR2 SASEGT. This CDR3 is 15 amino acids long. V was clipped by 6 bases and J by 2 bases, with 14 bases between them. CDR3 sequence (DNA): TGTGCCAGCAGACCACGACCTGTAGGCAATCAGCCCCAGCATTTT. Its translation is CASRPRPVGNQPQHF.

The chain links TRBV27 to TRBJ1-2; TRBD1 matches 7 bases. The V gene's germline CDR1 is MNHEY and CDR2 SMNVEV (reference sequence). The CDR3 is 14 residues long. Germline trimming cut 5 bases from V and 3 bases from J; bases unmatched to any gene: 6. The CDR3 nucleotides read TGTGCCAGCAGTCTCCGACAGGGACACTATGGCTACACCTTC. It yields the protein CASSLRQGHYGYTF.

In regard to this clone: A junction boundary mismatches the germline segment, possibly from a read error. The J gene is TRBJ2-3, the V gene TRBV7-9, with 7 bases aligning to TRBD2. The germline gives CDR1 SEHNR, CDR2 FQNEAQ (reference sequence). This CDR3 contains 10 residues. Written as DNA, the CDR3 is TGTGCCAGCGGGGAGGGACCAGTGGATTTT. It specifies CASGEGPVDF. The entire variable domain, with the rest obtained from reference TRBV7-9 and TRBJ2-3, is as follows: DTGVSQNPRHKITKRGQNVTFRCDPISEHNRLYWYRQTLGQGPEFLTYFQNEAQLEKSRLLSDRFSAERPKGSFSTLEIQRTEQGDSAMYLCASGEGPVDFGPGTRLTVL.

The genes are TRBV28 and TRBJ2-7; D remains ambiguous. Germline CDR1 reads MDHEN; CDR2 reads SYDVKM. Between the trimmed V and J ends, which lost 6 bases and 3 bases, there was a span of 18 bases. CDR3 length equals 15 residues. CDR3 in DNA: TGTGCCAGCAGCTTCTTCGCGGCCAGGAGCTACGAGCAGTACTTC. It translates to CASSFFAARSYEQYF.

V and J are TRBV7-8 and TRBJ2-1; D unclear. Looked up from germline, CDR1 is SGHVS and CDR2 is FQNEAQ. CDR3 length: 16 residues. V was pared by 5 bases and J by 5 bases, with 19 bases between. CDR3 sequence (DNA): TGTGCCAGCAGCCCCCTGGCTGGAAACCCCCACAATGAGCAGTTCTTC. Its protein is CASSPLAGNPHNEQFF.

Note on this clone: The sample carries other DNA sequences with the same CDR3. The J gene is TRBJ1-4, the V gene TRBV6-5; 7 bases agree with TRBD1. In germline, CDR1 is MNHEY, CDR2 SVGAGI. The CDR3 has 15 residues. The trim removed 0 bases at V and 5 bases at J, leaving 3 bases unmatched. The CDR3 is CASSYSGQVNEKLFF. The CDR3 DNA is TGTGCCAGCAGTTACTCCGGACAGGTGAATGAAAAACTGTTTTTT.

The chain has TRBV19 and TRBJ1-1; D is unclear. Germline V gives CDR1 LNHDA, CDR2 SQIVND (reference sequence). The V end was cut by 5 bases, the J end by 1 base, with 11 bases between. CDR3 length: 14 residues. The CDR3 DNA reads TGTGCCAGTAGTGCATTACCGGCGAACACTGAAGCTTTCTTT. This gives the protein CASSALPANTEAFF.

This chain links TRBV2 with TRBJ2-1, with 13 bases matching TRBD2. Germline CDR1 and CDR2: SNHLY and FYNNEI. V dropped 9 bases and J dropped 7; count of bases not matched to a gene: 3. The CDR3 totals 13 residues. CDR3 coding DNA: TGTGCCAGTACTAGCGGGAGGGTTAATGAGCAGTTCTTC. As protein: CASTSGRVNEQFF. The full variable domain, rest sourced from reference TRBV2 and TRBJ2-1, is EPEVTQTPSHQVTQMGQEVILRCVPISNHLYFYWYRQILGQKVEFLVSFYNNEISEKSEIFDDQFSVERPDGSNFTLKIRSTKLEDSAMYFCASTSGRVNEQFFGPGTRLTVL.

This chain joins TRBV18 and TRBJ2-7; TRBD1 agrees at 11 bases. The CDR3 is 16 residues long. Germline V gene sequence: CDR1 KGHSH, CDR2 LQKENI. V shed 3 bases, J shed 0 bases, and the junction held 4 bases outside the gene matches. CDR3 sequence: CASSPRDRGSSYEQYF. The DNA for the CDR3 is TGTGCCAGCTCACCTCGGGACAGGGGGAGCTCCTACGAGCAGTACTTC.

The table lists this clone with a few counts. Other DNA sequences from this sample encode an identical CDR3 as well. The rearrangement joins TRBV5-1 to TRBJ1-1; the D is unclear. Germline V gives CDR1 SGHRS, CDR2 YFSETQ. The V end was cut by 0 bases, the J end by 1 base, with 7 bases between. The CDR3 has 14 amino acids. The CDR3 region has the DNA TGCGCCAGCAGCTTGGCCCCTGGGAACACTGAAGCTTTCTTT. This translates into CASSLAPGNTEAFF.

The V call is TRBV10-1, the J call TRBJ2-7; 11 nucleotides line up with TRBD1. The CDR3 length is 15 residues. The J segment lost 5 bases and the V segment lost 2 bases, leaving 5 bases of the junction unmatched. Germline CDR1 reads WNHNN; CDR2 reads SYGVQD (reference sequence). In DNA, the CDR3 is TGCGCCAGCAGTGAGGGGACAGGGGGTTACCACGAGCAGTACTTC. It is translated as CASSEGTGGYHEQYF.

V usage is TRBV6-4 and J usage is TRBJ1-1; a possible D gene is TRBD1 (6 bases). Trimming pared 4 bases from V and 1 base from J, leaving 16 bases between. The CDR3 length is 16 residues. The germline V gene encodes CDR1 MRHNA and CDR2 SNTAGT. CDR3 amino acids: CASSVGQRRENTEAFF. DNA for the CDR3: TGTGCCAGCAGTGTAGGACAGCGCCGTGAGAACACTGAAGCTTTCTTT.

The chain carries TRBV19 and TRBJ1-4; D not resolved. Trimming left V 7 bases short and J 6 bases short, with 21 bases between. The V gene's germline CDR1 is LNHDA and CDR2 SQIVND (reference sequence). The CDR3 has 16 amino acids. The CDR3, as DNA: TGTGCCAGTAATCCGAAGGGCGGCCGCCTTTATGAAAAACTGTTTTTT. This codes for CASNPKGGRLYEKLFF.

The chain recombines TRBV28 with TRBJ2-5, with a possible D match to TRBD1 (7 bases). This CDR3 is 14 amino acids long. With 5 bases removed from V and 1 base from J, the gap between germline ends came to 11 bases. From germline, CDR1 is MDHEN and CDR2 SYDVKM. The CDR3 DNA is TGTGCCAGCAGTAACAGGGGACTCCAAGAGACCCAGTACTTC. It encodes CASSNRGLQETQYF.

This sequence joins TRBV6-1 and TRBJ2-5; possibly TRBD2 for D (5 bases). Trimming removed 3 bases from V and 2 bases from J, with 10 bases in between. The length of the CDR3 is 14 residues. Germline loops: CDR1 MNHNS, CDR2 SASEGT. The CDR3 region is CASSERAGQETQYF. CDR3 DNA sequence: TGTGCCAGCAGTGAGAGGGCAGGACAAGAGACCCAGTACTTC.

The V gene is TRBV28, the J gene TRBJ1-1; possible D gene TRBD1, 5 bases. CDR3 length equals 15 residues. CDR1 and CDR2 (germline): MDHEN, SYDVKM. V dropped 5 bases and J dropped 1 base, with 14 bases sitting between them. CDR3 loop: CASSPRQRQNTEAFF. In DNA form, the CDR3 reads TGTGCCAGCAGTCCAAGACAGAGACAGAACACTGAAGCTTTCTTT. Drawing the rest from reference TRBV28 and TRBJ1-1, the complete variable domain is DVKVTQSSRYLVKRTGEKVFLECVQDMDHENMFWYRQDPGLGLRLIYFSYDVKMKEKGDIPEGYSVSREKKERFSLILESASTNQTSMYLCASSPRQRQNTEAFFGQGTRLTVV.

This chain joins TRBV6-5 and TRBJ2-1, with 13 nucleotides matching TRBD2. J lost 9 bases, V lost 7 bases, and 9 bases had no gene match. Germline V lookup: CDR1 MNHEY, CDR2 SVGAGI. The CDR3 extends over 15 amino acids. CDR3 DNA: TGTGCCAGCAACTTTGGGACTAGCGGGATAGGTGAGCAGTTCTTC. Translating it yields CASNFGTSGIGEQFF.

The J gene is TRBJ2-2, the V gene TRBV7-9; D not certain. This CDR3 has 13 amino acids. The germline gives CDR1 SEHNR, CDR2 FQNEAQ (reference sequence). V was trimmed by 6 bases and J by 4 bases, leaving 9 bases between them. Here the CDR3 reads CASSYNGTGELFF. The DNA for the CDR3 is TGTGCCAGCAGTTACAACGGCACCGGGGAGCTGTTTTTT.

CDR3 sequence: CASSFGASGRVTGELFF. CDR3 nucleotides: TGTGCCAGCAGTTTTGGGGCTAGCGGGAGAGTCACCGGGGAGCTGTTTTTT. This rearrangement joins TRBV28 to TRBJ2-2, with 10 bases aligning to TRBD2. Per germline, CDR1 MDHEN and CDR2 SYDVKM. This CDR3 is 17 amino acids long. The J segment lost 4 bases and the V segment lost 3 bases, leaving 8 bases of the junction unmatched.

The CDR3 spells CASSLTVSASGANVLTF. CDR3 nucleotides: TGTGCCAGCAGCTTAACAGTTTCCGCTTCTGGGGCCAACGTCCTGACTTTC. V and J are TRBV11-2 and TRBJ2-6; D gene ambiguous. Germline loops: CDR1 SGHAT, CDR2 FQNNGV. V shed 2 bases and J shed 1 base, with 12 bases lying between them. The CDR3 runs 17 residues.

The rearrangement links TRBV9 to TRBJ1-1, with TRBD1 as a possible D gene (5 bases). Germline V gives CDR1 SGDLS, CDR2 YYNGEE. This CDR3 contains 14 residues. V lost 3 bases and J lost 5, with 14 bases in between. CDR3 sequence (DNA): TGTGCCAGCAGCGGCGGGGCAGCGGGGACTGAAGCTTTCTTT. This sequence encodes CASSGGAAGTEAFF.

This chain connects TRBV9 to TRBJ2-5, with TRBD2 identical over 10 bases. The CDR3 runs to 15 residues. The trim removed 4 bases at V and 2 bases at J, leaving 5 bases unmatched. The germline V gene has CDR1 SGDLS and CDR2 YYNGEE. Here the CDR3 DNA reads TGTGCCAGCAGCCCGAGCGGGAGGGGTCAAGAGACCCAGTACTTC. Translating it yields CASSPSGRGQETQYF.

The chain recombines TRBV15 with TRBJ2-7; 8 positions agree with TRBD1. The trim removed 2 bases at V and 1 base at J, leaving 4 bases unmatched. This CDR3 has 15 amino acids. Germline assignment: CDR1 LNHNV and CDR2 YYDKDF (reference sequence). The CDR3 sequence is CATSRRTGISYEQYF. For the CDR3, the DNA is TGTGCCACCAGCAGACGGACAGGGATTTCCTACGAGCAGTACTTC.

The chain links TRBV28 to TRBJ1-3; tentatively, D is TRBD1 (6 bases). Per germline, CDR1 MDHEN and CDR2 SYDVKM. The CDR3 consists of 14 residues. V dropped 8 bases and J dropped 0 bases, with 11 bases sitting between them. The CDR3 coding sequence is TGTGCCAGCGTAACAGGGCGCTCTGGAAACACCATATATTTT. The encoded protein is CASVTGRSGNTIYF. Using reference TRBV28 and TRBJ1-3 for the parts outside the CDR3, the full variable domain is DVKVTQSSRYLVKRTGEKVFLECVQDMDHENMFWYRQDPGLGLRLIYFSYDVKMKEKGDIPEGYSVSREKKERFSLILESASTNQTSMYLCASVTGRSGNTIYFGEGSWLTVV.

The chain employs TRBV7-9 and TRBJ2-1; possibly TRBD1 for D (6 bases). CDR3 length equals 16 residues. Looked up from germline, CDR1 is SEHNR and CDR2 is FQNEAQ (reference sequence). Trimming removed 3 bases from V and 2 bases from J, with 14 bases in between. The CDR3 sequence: CASSLRTEGTYNEQFF. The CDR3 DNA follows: TGTGCCAGCAGCTTGAGGACAGAAGGAACCTACAATGAGCAGTTCTTC.